Listed here are 16 T cell receptor beta chains from one sample, sequenced in a study of blood T cell repertoires in COVID-19. Sequencing was performed with immunoSEQ multiplex PCR; in TCRdb, only in-frame clones are kept and a portion is missing. The data show some 150,000 clones, approximately 88% seen once. Source material: peripheral blood. The receptors were sampled from a man aged 70-80 years with acute or convalescent COVID-19.

The rearrangement uses TRBV6-2 or TRBV6-3 and TRBJ2-2, with 11 bases identical to TRBD2. This CDR3 is built from 16 residues. V lost 0 bases and J lost 5; bases outside the gene matches: 2. The germline V gene has CDR1 MNHEY and CDR2 SVGEGT. CDR3 DNA: TGTGCCAGCAGTTACTCGAGGACTAGCGGGACCGGGGAGCTGTTTTTT. It specifies CASSYSRTSGTGELFF.

The chain links TRBV6-5 to TRBJ2-1; D might be TRBD1 (6 bases). CDR1 and CDR2 (germline): MNHEY, SVGAGI. This CDR3 region has 13 residues. V was shortened by 2 bases and J by 14 bases, with 16 bases between the two germline ends. Here the CDR3 reads CASSYERGRQEFF. CDR3 DNA: TGTGCCAGCAGTTACGAGAGAGGGAGACAGGAGTTCTTC.

The rearrangement joins TRBV11-3 to TRBJ2-3; TRBD2 aligns across 14 bases. This CDR3 is 16 amino acids long. V shed 5 bases and J 6 bases; nucleotides not matched to a gene: 7. CDR1 is SGHNT and CDR2 is YENEEA in the germline V gene. CDR3 region: CASSLGLAGGMDTQYF. Written as DNA, the CDR3 is TGTGCCAGCAGCCTAGGACTAGCGGGAGGAATGGATACGCAGTATTTT.

The gene calls are TRBV29-1 and TRBJ2-7; 12 positions match TRBD1. The ends lost 8 bases at V and 6 bases at J; junction bases unmatched: 8. CDR3 length: 13 residues. Germline values: CDR1 SQVTM, CDR2 ANQGSEA. The CDR3, as DNA: TGCAGCTACGGGACAGGGGGCCACGGCGAGCAGTACTTC. This codes for CSYGTGGHGEQYF.

The CDR3 DNA reads as TGCGCCAGCAGCTTGTATAGCAATCAGCCCCAGCATTTT. Residues: CASSLYSNQPQHF. The rearrangement uses TRBV5-1 and TRBJ1-5; D unresolved. CDR3 length equals 13 residues. The germline CDR1 and CDR2 sequences are SGHRS and YFSETQ. Trimming stripped 1 base from V and 0 bases from J, with 2 bases between.

This clone has a handful of counts. This chain joins TRBV19 and TRBJ1-3, with 9 bases fitting TRBD1. The CDR3 covers 15 residues. Germline values: CDR1 LNHDA, CDR2 SQIVND (reference sequence). Losses at the gene ends were 5 bases for V and 9 bases for J; bases not matched to a gene: 11. CDR3 bases: TGTGCCAGTAGTCCGGGGGACAGGGTGTCCGGCACCATATATTTT. This gives the protein CASSPGDRVSGTIYF.

The chain recombines TRBV3-1 (or the pseudogene TRBV3-2) with TRBJ2-1; 10 bases line up with TRBD2. This CDR3 is built from 16 residues. CDR1 and CDR2 (germline): LGHDT, YNNKEL (reference sequence). J was trimmed by 5 bases and V by 2 bases; bases with no gene match: 6. The chain's CDR3 is CASSQYGLAGDNEQFF. CDR3 bases: TGTGCCAGCAGCCAATATGGTCTAGCGGGGGACAATGAGCAGTTCTTC.

The chain couples TRBV7-2 to TRBJ1-2, with D uncertain. Germline V gene data show CDR1 as SGHTA and CDR2 as FQGNSA. The CDR3 length is 13 residues. V lost 2 bases and J 2 bases, leaving 6 bases between the germline ends. The CDR3 spells CASSLPVNYGYTF. The CDR3 DNA sequence: TGTGCCAGCAGCTTACCCGTAAACTATGGCTACACCTTC.

The V call is TRBV5-6, the J call TRBJ2-7, with TRBD2 identical over 8 bases. V was clipped by 4 bases and J by 2 bases; unmatched bases: 5. This CDR3 region has 14 residues. The V gene's germline CDR1 is SGHDT and CDR2 YYEEEE. The CDR3 loop reads CASSGVAGTYEQYF. CDR3 bases: TGTGCCAGCAGCGGGGTAGCGGGGACCTACGAGCAGTACTTC.

This clone was detected only once. This chain joins TRBV5-1 and TRBJ1-1; no firm D call. Germline V gene sequence: CDR1 SGHRS, CDR2 YFSETQ. Trimming pared 0 bases from V and 0 bases from J, leaving 6 bases between. The CDR3 has 14 amino acids. The CDR3 DNA reads TGCGCCAGCAGCTTGGCGTTTATGAACACTGAAGCTTTCTTT. Translation gives CASSLAFMNTEAFF.

As for this clone: Within the sample, other DNA sequences also encode this same CDR3. The rearrangement joins TRBV11-3 to TRBJ2-2; 7 bases match TRBD2. Trimming took 4 bases from V and 0 from J; bases not matched to a gene: 2. Germline V CDR1 and CDR2: SGHNT, YENEEA. This CDR3 spans 15 amino acids. CDR3 sequence reads: CASSSSGTNTGELFF. CDR3 coding DNA: TGTGCCAGCAGCTCGAGCGGGACGAACACCGGGGAGCTGTTTTTT.

The CDR3 here is CASSPRGGNQPQHF. The CDR3 DNA reads TGCGCCAGCAGCCCCAGAGGAGGCAATCAGCCCCAGCATTTT. J is TRBJ1-5 and V is TRBV5-1; no firm D call. The CDR3 runs 14 residues. V gave up 4 bases and J gave up 2 bases, with 10 bases separating them. Germline loops: CDR1 SGHRS, CDR2 YFSETQ.

CDR3 nucleotide sequence: TGTGCCAGCAGCTTAGATCCTGCCAGGGATACGCAGTATTTT. It is translated as CASSLDPARDTQYF. The V gene is TRBV11-2, the J gene TRBJ2-3; no reliable D call. The CDR3 runs 14 residues. The V gene's germline CDR1 is SGHAT and CDR2 FQNNGV. With 0 bases removed from V and 6 bases from J, the gap between germline ends came to 10 bases.

The chain is built from TRBV28 and TRBJ2-7; 7 nucleotides align to TRBD2. J lost 5 bases, V lost 3 bases, and 4 bases had no gene match. Germline V gene sequence: CDR1 MDHEN, CDR2 SYDVKM. The CDR3 loop spans 13 amino acids. The CDR3 region is CASSLGGGDEQYF. CDR3 DNA: TGTGCCAGCAGTTTGGGGGGGGGAGACGAGCAGTACTTC.

This chain links TRBV6-2 or TRBV6-3 with TRBJ1-1; 12 positions agree with TRBD1. CDR1 and CDR2 (germline): MNHEY, SVGEGT. The CDR3 runs to 17 residues. V was clipped by 2 bases and J by 3 bases; unmatched bases: 7. DNA for the CDR3: TGTGCCAGCAGTTACCCCCGGGACAGGGGGCTCGACACTGAAGCTTTCTTT. Protein sequence: CASSYPRDRGLDTEAFF.

The gene calls are TRBV23-1 and TRBJ2-1; the match to TRBD2 covers 11 bases. TRBV23-1 falls under the ORF class, with uncertain function. Trimming took 4 bases from V and 0 from J; bases not matched to a gene: 23. The CDR3 spans 23 residues. The CDR3 DNA reads as TGCGCCAGCAGTCTTGGACAGGGAGGACCGGGACTAGCGGAGGGAAGCTCCTACAATGAGCAGTTCTTC. Amino acid sequence: CASSLGQGGPGLAEGSSYNEQFF.